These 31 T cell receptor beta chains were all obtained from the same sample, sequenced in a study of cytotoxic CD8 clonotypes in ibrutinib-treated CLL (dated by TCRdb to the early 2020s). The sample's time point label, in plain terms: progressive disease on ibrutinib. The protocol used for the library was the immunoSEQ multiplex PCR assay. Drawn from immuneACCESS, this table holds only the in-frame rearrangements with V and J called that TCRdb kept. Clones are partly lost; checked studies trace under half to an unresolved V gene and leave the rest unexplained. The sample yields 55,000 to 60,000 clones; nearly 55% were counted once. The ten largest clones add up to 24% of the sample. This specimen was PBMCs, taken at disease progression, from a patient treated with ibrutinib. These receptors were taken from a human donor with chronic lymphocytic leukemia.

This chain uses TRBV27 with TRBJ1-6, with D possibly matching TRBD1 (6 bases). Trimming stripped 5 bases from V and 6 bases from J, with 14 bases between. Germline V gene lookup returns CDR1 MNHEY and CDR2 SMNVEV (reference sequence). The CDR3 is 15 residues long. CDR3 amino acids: CASSRNREANSPLHF. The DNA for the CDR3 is TGTGCCAGCAGTAGAAACAGGGAGGCTAATTCACCCCTCCACTTT.

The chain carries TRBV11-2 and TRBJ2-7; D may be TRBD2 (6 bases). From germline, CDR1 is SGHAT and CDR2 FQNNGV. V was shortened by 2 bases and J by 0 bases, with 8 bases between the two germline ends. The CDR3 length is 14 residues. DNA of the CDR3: TGTGCCAGCAGCTTAAATAGCGGCTCCTACGAGCAGTACTTC. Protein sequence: CASSLNSGSYEQYF.

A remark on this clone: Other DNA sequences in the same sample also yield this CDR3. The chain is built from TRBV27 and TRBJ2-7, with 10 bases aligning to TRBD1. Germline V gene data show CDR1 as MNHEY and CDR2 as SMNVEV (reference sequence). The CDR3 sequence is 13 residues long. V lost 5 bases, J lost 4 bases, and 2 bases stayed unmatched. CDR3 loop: CASSRDRGYEQYF. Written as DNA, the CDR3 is TGTGCCAGCAGTAGGGACAGGGGATACGAGCAGTACTTC.

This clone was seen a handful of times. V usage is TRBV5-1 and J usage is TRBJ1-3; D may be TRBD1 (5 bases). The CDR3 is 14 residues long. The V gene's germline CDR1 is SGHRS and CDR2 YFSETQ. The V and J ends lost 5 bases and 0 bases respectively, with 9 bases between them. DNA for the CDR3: TGCGCCAGCAGTGACAGTCCCTCTGGAAACACCATATATTTT. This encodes CASSDSPSGNTIYF.

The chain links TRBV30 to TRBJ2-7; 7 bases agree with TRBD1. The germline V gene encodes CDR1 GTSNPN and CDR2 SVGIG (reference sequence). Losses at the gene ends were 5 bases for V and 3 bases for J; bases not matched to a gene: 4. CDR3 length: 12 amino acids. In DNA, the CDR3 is TGTGCCTGGGGGGGACAGCACTACGAGCAGTACTTC. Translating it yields CAWGGQHYEQYF.

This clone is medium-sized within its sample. CDR3 nucleotides: TGTGCCAGCAGCTTAAGGGAGGGAGGGTTGCCAGAGACCCAGTACTTC. Protein sequence: CASSLREGGLPETQYF. The chain employs TRBV7-9 and TRBJ2-5, with 7 nucleotides matching TRBD2. The CDR3 runs to 16 residues. Germline loops: CDR1 SEHNR, CDR2 FQNEAQ (reference sequence). V lost 2 bases, J lost 4 bases, and 10 bases stayed unmatched.

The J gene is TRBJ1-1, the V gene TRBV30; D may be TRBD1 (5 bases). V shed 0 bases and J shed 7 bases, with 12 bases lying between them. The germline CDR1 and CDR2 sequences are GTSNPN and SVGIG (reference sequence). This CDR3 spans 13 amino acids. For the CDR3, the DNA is TGTGCCTGGAGTGTACTTGGACAAGGTGAAGCTTTCTTT. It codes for CAWSVLGQGEAFF.

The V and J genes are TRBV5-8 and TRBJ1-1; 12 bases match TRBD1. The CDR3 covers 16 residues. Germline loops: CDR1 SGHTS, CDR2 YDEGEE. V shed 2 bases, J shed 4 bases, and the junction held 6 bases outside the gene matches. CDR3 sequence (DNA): TGTGCCAGCAGCTTCCGGGACAGGGGGCTTTTCACTGAAGCTTTCTTT. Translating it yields CASSFRDRGLFTEAFF.

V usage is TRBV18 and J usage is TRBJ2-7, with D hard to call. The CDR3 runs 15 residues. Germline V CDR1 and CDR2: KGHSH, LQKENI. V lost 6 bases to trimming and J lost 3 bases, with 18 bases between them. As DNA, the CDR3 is TGTGCCAGCTCGCCGGGCAAAGACATGGTCTACGAGCAGTACTTC. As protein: CASSPGKDMVYEQYF.

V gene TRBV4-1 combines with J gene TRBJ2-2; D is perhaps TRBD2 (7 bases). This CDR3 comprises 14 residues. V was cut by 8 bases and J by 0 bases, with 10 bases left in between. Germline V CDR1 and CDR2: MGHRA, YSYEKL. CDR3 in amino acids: CASGGATNTGELFF. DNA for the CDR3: TGCGCCAGCGGGGGGGCCACGAACACCGGGGAGCTGTTTTTT.

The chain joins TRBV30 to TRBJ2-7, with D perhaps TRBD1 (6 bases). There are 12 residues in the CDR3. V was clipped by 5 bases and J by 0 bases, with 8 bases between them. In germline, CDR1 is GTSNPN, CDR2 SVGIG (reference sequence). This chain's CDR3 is CAWADSSYEQYF. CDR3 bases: TGTGCCTGGGCGGACAGCTCCTACGAGCAGTACTTC.

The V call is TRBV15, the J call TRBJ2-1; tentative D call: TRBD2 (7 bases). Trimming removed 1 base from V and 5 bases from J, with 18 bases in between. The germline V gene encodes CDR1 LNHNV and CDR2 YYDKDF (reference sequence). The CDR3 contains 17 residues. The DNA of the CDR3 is TGTGCCACCAGCAGAGGGCGCGGGGGCGGCCCCAACAATGAGCAGTTCTTC. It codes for CATSRGRGGGPNNEQFF.

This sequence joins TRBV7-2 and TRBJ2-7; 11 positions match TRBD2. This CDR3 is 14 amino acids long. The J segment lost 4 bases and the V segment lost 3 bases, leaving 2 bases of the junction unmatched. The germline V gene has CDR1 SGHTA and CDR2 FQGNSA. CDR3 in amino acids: CASSLTSGEYEQYF. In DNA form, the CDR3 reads TGTGCCAGCAGCTTGACTAGCGGGGAATACGAGCAGTACTTC.

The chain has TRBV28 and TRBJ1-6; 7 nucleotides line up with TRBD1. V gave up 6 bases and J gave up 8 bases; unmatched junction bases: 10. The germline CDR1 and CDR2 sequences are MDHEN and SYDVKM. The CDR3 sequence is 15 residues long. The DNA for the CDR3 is TGTGCCAGCAGCCGCCAGACAGGGATATATTCACCCCTCCACTTT. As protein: CASSRQTGIYSPLHF.

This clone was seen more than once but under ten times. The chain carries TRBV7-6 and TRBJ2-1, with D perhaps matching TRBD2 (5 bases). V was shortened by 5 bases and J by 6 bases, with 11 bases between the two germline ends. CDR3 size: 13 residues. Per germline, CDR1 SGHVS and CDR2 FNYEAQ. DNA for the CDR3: TGTGCCAGCAGCACTCGGGATCTCAATGAGCAGTTCTTC. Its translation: CASSTRDLNEQFF.

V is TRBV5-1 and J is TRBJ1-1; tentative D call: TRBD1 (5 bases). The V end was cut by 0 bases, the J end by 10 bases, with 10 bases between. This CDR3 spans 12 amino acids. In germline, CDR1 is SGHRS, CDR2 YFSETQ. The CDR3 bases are TGCGCCAGCAGCTTGGCCGGGGGGTCAGCTTTCTTT. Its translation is CASSLAGGSAFF.

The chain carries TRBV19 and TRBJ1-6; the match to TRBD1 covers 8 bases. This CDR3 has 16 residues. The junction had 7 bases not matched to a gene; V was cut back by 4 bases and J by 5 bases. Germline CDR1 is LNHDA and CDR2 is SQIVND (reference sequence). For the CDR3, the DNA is TGTGCCAGTAGTACCGAAAGGACAGGGCATAATTCACCCCTCCACTTT. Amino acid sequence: CASSTERTGHNSPLHF. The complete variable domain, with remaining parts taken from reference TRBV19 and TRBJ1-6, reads DGGITQSPKYLFRKEGQNVTLSCEQNLNHDAMYWYRQDPGQGLRLIYYSQIVNDFQKGDIAEGYSVSREKKESFPLTVTSAQKNPTAFYLCASSTERTGHNSPLHFGNGTRLTVT.

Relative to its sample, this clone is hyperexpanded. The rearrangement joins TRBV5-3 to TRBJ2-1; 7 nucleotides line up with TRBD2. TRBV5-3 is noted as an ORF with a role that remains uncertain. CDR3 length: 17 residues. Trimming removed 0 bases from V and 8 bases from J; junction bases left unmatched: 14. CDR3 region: CARSLATSGKHEDEQFF. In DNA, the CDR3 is TGTGCCAGAAGCTTGGCCACCAGCGGGAAACACGAGGATGAGCAGTTCTTC.

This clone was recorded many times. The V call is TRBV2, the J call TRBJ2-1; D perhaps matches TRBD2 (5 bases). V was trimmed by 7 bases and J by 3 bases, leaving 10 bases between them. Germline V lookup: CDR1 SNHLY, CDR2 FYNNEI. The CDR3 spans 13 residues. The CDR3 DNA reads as TGTGCCAGCAACGAAGCGGTCTACAATGAGCAGTTCTTC. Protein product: CASNEAVYNEQFF.

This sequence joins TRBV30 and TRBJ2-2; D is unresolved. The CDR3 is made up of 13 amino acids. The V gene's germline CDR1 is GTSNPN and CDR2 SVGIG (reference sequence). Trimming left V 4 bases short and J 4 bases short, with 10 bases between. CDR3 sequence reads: CAWNGGTTGELFF. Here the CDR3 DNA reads TGTGCCTGGAACGGCGGAACCACCGGGGAGCTGTTTTTT.

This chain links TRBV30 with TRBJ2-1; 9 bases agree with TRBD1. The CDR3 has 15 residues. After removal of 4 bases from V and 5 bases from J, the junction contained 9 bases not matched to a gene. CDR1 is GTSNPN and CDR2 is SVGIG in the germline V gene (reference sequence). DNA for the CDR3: TGTGCCTGGAACCCGCCCGGGACAGGGAACAATGAGCAGTTCTTC. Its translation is CAWNPPGTGNNEQFF.

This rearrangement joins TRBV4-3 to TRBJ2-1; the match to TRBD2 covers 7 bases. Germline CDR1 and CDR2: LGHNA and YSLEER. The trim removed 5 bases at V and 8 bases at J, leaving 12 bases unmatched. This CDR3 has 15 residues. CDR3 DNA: TGCGCCAGCAGCTACAGAAGCGGGGCAGGGCATGAGCAGTTCTTC. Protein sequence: CASSYRSGAGHEQFF.

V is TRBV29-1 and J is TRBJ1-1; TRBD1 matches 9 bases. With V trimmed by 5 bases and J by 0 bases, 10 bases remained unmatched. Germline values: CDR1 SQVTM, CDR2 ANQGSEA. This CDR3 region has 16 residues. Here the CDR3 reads CSVKGGTGNLNTEAFF. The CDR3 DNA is TGCAGCGTTAAGGGGGGGACAGGGAATCTGAACACTGAAGCTTTCTTT.

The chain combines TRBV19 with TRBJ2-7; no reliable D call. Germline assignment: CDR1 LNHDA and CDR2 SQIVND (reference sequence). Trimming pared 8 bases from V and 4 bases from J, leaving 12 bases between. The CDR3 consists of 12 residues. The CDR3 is CASSTAGYEQYF. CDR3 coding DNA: TGTGCCAGTTCCACCGCCGGTTACGAGCAGTACTTC. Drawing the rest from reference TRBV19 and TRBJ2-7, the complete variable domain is DGGITQSPKYLFRKEGQNVTLSCEQNLNHDAMYWYRQDPGQGLRLIYYSQIVNDFQKGDIAEGYSVSREKKESFPLTVTSAQKNPTAFYLCASSTAGYEQYFGPGTRLTVT.

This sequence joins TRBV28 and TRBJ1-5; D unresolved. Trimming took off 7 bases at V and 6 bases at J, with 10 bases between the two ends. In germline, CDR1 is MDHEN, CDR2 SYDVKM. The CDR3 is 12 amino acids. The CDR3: CASTAGSQPQHF. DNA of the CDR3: TGTGCCAGCACGGCCGGGTCTCAGCCCCAGCATTTT.

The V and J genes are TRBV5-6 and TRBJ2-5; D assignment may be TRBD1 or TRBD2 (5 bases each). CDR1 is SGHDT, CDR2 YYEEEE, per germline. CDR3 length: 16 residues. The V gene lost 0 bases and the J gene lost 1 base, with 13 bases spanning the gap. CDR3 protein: CASSLAAGTAQETQYF. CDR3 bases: TGTGCCAGCAGCTTGGCAGCCGGGACCGCCCAAGAGACCCAGTACTTC.

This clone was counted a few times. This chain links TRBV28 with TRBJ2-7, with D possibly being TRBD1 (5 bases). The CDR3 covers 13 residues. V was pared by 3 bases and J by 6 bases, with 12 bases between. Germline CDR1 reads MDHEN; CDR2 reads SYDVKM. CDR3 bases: TGTGCCAGCAGTTTTCAGGGTCCGAGCGAGCAGTACTTC. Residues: CASSFQGPSEQYF. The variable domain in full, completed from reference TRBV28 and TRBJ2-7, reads DVKVTQSSRYLVKRTGEKVFLECVQDMDHENMFWYRQDPGLGLRLIYFSYDVKMKEKGDIPEGYSVSREKKERFSLILESASTNQTSMYLCASSFQGPSEQYFGPGTRLTVT.

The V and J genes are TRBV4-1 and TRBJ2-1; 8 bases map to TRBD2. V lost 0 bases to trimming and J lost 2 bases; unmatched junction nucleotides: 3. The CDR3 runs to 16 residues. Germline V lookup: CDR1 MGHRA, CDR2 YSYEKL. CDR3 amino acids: CASSQDSGSPYNEQFF. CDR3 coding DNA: TGCGCCAGCAGCCAAGACAGCGGGAGCCCCTACAATGAGCAGTTCTTC.

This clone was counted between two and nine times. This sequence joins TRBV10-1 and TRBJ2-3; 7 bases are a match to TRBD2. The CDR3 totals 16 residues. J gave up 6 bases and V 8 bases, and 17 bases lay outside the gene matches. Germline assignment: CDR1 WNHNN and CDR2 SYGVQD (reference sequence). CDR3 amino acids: CASGTKRDLGGDTQYF. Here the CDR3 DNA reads TGCGCCAGCGGAACAAAACGGGACCTCGGGGGGGATACGCAGTATTTT.

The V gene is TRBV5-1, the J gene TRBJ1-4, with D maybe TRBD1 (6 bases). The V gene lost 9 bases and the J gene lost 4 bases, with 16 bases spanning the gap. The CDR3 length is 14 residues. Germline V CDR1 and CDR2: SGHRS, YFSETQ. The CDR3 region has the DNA TGCGCCAACCTTCAGGGGCGGGATAATGAAAAACTGTTTTTT. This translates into CANLQGRDNEKLFF.

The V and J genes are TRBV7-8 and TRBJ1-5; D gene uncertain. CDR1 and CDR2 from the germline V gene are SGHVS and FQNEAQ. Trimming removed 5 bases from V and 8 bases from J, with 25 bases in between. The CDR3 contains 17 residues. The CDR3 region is CASSPGAGRPRREPQHF. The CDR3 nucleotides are TGTGCCAGCAGCCCAGGCGCTGGGCGGCCGCGGCGTGAGCCCCAGCATTTT. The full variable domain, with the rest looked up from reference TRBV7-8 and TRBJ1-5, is GAGVSQSPRYKVAKRGQDVALRCDPISGHVSLFWYQQALGQGPEFLTYFQNEAQLDKSGLPSDRFFAERPEGSVSTLKIQRTQQEDSAVYLCASSPGAGRPRREPQHFGDGTRLSIL.